The sequence of this TCR beta chain was determined in a study of blood T cells in healthy people across ages. Study-wide points: The donors' CMV status was not determined, possibly confounding changes in expanded clonotypes.

In this sample, this clonotype turned up many times. The target antigen is unknown. CDR1 and CDR2 (germline): SGHTA, FQGNSA. Deletions cut 5 bases from V and 7 bases from J, with 20 bases between. This CDR3 region has 15 residues. It was with a sample-barcoded 5' primer and a J-beta primer mix that a second PCR of about 7 to 12 cycles was run. Each sample provided no less than 2.5 million CDR3-containing paired-end reads. TCRdb recomputed calls from the 5' RACE reads with MiXCR, one row per CDR3 protein. The sample includes around 650,000 distinct CDR3 sequences, around 32% of them seen just once. This receptor was identified in a woman older than 75 in good health. This chain joins TRBV7-2 and TRBJ1-2; no clear D. Sequencing was performed on blood. In DNA form, the CDR3 reads TGTGCCAGCAGCCCTCCCACGAGGTGGGGTTTTGGCTACACCTTC. It encodes CASSPPTRWGFGYTF.